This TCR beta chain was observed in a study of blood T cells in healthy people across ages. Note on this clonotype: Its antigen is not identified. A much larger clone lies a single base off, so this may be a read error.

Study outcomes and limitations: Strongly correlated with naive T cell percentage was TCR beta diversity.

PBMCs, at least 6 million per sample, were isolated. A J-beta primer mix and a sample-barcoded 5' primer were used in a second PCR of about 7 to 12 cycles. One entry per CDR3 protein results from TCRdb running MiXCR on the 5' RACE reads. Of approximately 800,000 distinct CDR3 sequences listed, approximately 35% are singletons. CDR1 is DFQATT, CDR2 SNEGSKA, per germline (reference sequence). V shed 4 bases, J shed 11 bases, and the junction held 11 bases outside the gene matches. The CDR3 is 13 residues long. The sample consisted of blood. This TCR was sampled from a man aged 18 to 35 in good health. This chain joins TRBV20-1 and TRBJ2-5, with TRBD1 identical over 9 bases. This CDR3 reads CSATGTGSNEQYF. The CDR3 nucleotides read TGCAGTGCTACGGGGACAGGGTCTAATGAGCAGTACTTC.